These T cell receptor beta chains were read from a single sample in a study of blood T cells in healthy people across ages. TCRdb recomputed calls from the 5' RACE reads with MiXCR, one row per CDR3 protein. The table shows over a million distinct CDR3 sequences, with approximately 63% occurring only once. Sequenced: blood. Receptors were obtained from a man younger than 35 in good health. Both conserved end residues are part of each CDR3. A D gene is named only where the DNA matches it firmly. Not all rows give a size; the values are once, few, many and, for expanded clones, a class.

d_call: -; clone_size: few; v_call: TRBV29-1; cdr3_length: 14; j_call: TRBJ1-2; cdr3_aa: CSVVKVLPNYGYTF; cdr3_nt: TGCAGCGTTGTTAAGGTACTCCCTAACTATGGCTACACCTTC
d_call: -; clone_size: -; v_call: TRBV2; cdr3_length: 16; j_call: TRBJ2-1; cdr3_aa: CASSDRGQSSYNEQFF; cdr3_nt: TGTGCCAGCAGTGATAGGGGCCAGAGCTCCTACAATGAGCAGTTCTTC
d_call: -; clone_size: -; v_call: TRBV7-2; cdr3_length: 14; j_call: TRBJ1-5; cdr3_aa: CASSLEKGNQPQHF; cdr3_nt: TGTGCCAGCAGCTTGGAGAAGGGCAATCAGCCCCAGCATTTT
d_call: -; clone_size: -; v_call: TRBV6-5; cdr3_length: 13; j_call: TRBJ1-1; cdr3_aa: CASSYVSNTEAFF; cdr3_nt: TGTGCCAGCAGTTACGTATCGAACACTGAAGCTTTCTTT
d_call: TRBD1; clone_size: -; v_call: TRBV7-2; cdr3_length: 15; j_call: TRBJ2-7; cdr3_aa: CASSLMPGQVYEQYF; cdr3_nt: TGTGCCAGCAGCTTGATGCCGGGACAGGTCTACGAGCAGTACTTC
d_call: -; clone_size: -; v_call: TRBV5-5; cdr3_length: 14; j_call: TRBJ2-7; cdr3_aa: CASSLVQGWYEQYF; cdr3_nt: TGTGCCAGCAGCTTGGTGCAGGGGTGGTACGAGCAGTACTTC
d_call: -; clone_size: few; v_call: TRBV27; cdr3_length: 14; j_call: TRBJ2-3; cdr3_aa: CASSIGDGTDTQYF; cdr3_nt: TGTGCCAGCAGTATAGGAGACGGCACAGATACGCAGTATTTT
d_call: TRBD1; clone_size: few; v_call: TRBV29-1; cdr3_length: 13; j_call: TRBJ2-5; cdr3_aa: CSVTTGLRETQYF; cdr3_nt: TGCAGCGTTACGACAGGGTTGAGGGAGACCCAGTACTTC
d_call: TRBD2; clone_size: -; v_call: TRBV7-2; cdr3_length: 16; j_call: TRBJ2-7; cdr3_aa: CASSLAQAGGLNEQYF; cdr3_nt: TGTGCCAGCAGCTTAGCGCAGGCGGGAGGGCTGAACGAGCAGTACTTC
d_call: TRBD1; clone_size: few; v_call: TRBV29-1; cdr3_length: 15; j_call: TRBJ1-2; cdr3_aa: CSARRPGQGISGYTF; cdr3_nt: TGCAGCGCCCGCCGACCGGGACAGGGGATTAGTGGCTACACCTTC
d_call: -; clone_size: few; v_call: TRBV29-1; cdr3_length: 13; j_call: TRBJ2-5; cdr3_aa: CSVASRGGETQYF; cdr3_nt: TGCAGCGTTGCCTCAAGGGGAGGAGAGACCCAGTACTTC
d_call: -; clone_size: -; v_call: TRBV29-1; cdr3_length: 12; j_call: TRBJ1-1; cdr3_aa: CSVLTLLGEAFF; cdr3_nt: TGCAGCGTCCTGACCCTCCTCGGTGAAGCTTTCTTT
d_call: TRBD1; clone_size: few; v_call: TRBV4-3; cdr3_length: 14; j_call: TRBJ2-3; cdr3_aa: CASSHDRVGDTQYF; cdr3_nt: TGCGCCAGCAGCCACGACAGGGTCGGCGATACGCAGTATTTT
d_call: TRBD1; clone_size: -; v_call: TRBV2; cdr3_length: 14; j_call: TRBJ1-1; cdr3_aa: CASSTDRAWVEAFF; cdr3_nt: TGTGCCAGCAGTACAGACAGGGCGTGGGTTGAAGCTTTCTTT
d_call: -; clone_size: -; v_call: TRBV29-1; cdr3_length: 14; j_call: TRBJ2-1; cdr3_aa: CSVEDPGGQETQFF; cdr3_nt: TGCAGCGTTGAAGATCCCGGCGGTCAAGAGACCCAGTTCTTC
d_call: -; clone_size: few; v_call: TRBV4-1; cdr3_length: 14; j_call: TRBJ2-7; cdr3_aa: CASSQDMGNYEQYF; cdr3_nt: TGCGCCAGCAGCCAAGATATGGGAAACTACGAGCAGTACTTC
d_call: -; clone_size: -; v_call: TRBV12-3/TRBV12-4; cdr3_length: 15; j_call: TRBJ1-5; cdr3_aa: CASSLGDRGTQPQHF; cdr3_nt: TGTGCCAGCAGTTTAGGAGATCGGGGGACTCAGCCCCAGCATTTT
d_call: -; clone_size: -; v_call: TRBV20-1; cdr3_length: 14; j_call: TRBJ2-2; cdr3_aa: CSARGTKNTGELFF; cdr3_nt: TGCAGTGCCAGGGGGACTAAGAACACCGGGGAGCTGTTTTTT
d_call: TRBD1; clone_size: -; v_call: TRBV16; cdr3_length: 16; j_call: TRBJ2-7; cdr3_aa: CASSQPRGPLTYEQYF; cdr3_nt: TGTGCCAGCAGCCAACCCAGGGGGCCTTTGACCTACGAGCAGTACTTC
d_call: -; clone_size: -; v_call: TRBV10-3; cdr3_length: 15; j_call: TRBJ2-1; cdr3_aa: CAISPPDVVRNEQFF; cdr3_nt: TGTGCCATCAGTCCCCCGGACGTTGTCCGCAATGAGCAGTTCTTC
d_call: -; clone_size: few; v_call: TRBV3-1; cdr3_length: 15; j_call: TRBJ1-1; cdr3_aa: CASSQGARVTTEAFF; cdr3_nt: TGTGCCAGCAGCCAAGGGGCCAGGGTTACCACTGAAGCTTTCTTT
d_call: TRBD2; clone_size: -; v_call: TRBV11-2; cdr3_length: 17; j_call: TRBJ2-2; cdr3_aa: CASSLDGAGGFTGELFF; cdr3_nt: TGTGCCAGCAGCTTAGATGGAGCGGGGGGCTTCACCGGGGAGCTGTTTTTT
d_call: -; clone_size: many; v_call: TRBV7-2; cdr3_length: 11; j_call: TRBJ2-7; cdr3_aa: CASSLSVEQYF; cdr3_nt: TGTGCCAGCAGCTTATCGGTCGAGCAGTACTTC
d_call: TRBD1; clone_size: once; v_call: TRBV5-1; cdr3_length: 20; j_call: TRBJ1-1; cdr3_aa: CASRGSWQGAQLYVSTEAFF; cdr3_nt: TGCGCCAGCAGGGGATCTTGGCAGGGGGCTCAATTGTACGTTAGCACTGAAGCTTTCTTT
d_call: -; clone_size: -; v_call: TRBV5-4; cdr3_length: 16; j_call: TRBJ1-1; cdr3_aa: CASSIPGGAMNTEAFF; cdr3_nt: TGTGCCAGCAGCATACCCGGGGGCGCGATGAACACTGAAGCTTTCTTT
d_call: -; clone_size: -; v_call: TRBV3-1; cdr3_length: 16; j_call: TRBJ2-2; cdr3_aa: CASSQGRASNTGELFF; cdr3_nt: TGTGCCAGCAGCCAAGGTCGAGCGTCCAACACCGGGGAGCTGTTTTTT
d_call: -; clone_size: few; v_call: TRBV20-1; cdr3_length: 12; j_call: TRBJ2-1; cdr3_aa: CSAKWEYNEQFF; cdr3_nt: TGCAGTGCTAAATGGGAGTACAATGAGCAGTTCTTC
d_call: TRBD1; clone_size: -; v_call: TRBV10-3; cdr3_length: 14; j_call: TRBJ2-1; cdr3_aa: CAISVGQGLNEQFF; cdr3_nt: TGTGCCATCAGTGTGGGACAGGGACTCAATGAGCAGTTCTTC
d_call: TRBD1; clone_size: few; v_call: TRBV7-2; cdr3_length: 15; j_call: TRBJ2-7; cdr3_aa: CASSVYRDSSYEQYF; cdr3_nt: TGTGCCAGCAGCGTTTACCGGGACAGCTCCTACGAGCAGTACTTC
d_call: -; clone_size: few; v_call: TRBV4-1; cdr3_length: 15; j_call: TRBJ2-7; cdr3_aa: CASSQGARGYDEQYF; cdr3_nt: TGCGCCAGCAGCCAAGGAGCTCGGGGATACGACGAGCAGTACTTC
d_call: -; clone_size: -; v_call: TRBV20-1; cdr3_length: 14; j_call: TRBJ2-7; cdr3_aa: CSAAGLSSIHEQYF; cdr3_nt: TGCAGTGCGGCTGGGTTATCCTCGATTCACGAGCAGTACTTC
d_call: TRBD2; clone_size: -; v_call: TRBV5-5; cdr3_length: 13; j_call: TRBJ2-5; cdr3_aa: CASSRTSQETQYF; cdr3_nt: TGTGCCAGCAGCCGGACTAGCCAAGAGACCCAGTACTTC
d_call: TRBD1; clone_size: -; v_call: TRBV24-1; cdr3_length: 18; j_call: TRBJ2-1; cdr3_aa: CATSDTGQGELRRDEQFF; cdr3_nt: TGTGCCACCAGTGATACCGGACAGGGTGAGCTAAGGAGGGATGAGCAGTTCTTC
d_call: TRBD1; clone_size: -; v_call: TRBV6-6; cdr3_length: 17; j_call: TRBJ2-5; cdr3_aa: CASSYPGGTDSPETQYF; cdr3_nt: TGTGCCAGCAGTTACCCCGGTGGGACAGATTCTCCGGAGACCCAGTACTTC
d_call: -; clone_size: -; v_call: TRBV5-6; cdr3_length: 14; j_call: TRBJ2-3; cdr3_aa: CASSRFVGADTQYF; cdr3_nt: TGTGCCAGCAGCCGATTCGTTGGGGCAGATACGCAGTATTTT
d_call: -; clone_size: -; v_call: TRBV2; cdr3_length: 13; j_call: TRBJ1-4; cdr3_aa: CASRATGTSKLFF; cdr3_nt: TGTGCCAGCAGAGCGACAGGAACCTCTAAACTGTTTTTT
d_call: TRBD1; clone_size: few; v_call: TRBV7-9; cdr3_length: 13; j_call: TRBJ1-2; cdr3_aa: CASRQTGDNGYTF; cdr3_nt: TGTGCCAGCAGGCAAACAGGGGATAATGGCTACACCTTC
d_call: TRBD2; clone_size: -; v_call: TRBV7-2; cdr3_length: 16; j_call: TRBJ2-1; cdr3_aa: CASSLRVAGGGNEQFF; cdr3_nt: TGTGCCAGCAGCTTACGGGTAGCGGGAGGGGGGAATGAGCAGTTCTTC
d_call: TRBD1; clone_size: once; v_call: TRBV11-2; cdr3_length: 16; j_call: TRBJ2-5; cdr3_aa: CASSLVTGSERETQYF; cdr3_nt: TGTGCCAGCAGCTTAGTGACAGGGTCGGAAAGGGAGACCCAGTACTTC
d_call: -; clone_size: -; v_call: TRBV9; cdr3_length: 13; j_call: TRBJ1-2; cdr3_aa: CASSATRQMRYTF; cdr3_nt: TGTGCCAGCAGCGCAACTAGACAGATGCGCTACACCTTC
d_call: -; clone_size: -; v_call: TRBV20-1; cdr3_length: 13; j_call: TRBJ1-2; cdr3_aa: CSIPQGQSYGYTF; cdr3_nt: TGCAGTATCCCCCAAGGACAGTCCTATGGCTACACCTTC
d_call: -; clone_size: few; v_call: TRBV27; cdr3_length: 14; j_call: TRBJ2-4; cdr3_aa: CASSLAGRENIQYF; cdr3_nt: TGTGCCAGCAGTCTCGCGGGCAGGGAAAACATTCAGTACTTC
d_call: -; clone_size: few; v_call: TRBV20-1; cdr3_length: 13; j_call: TRBJ2-7; cdr3_aa: CSASFSGHYEQYF; cdr3_nt: TGCAGTGCTAGCTTTAGCGGCCACTACGAGCAGTACTTC
d_call: TRBD2; clone_size: -; v_call: TRBV5-1; cdr3_length: 16; j_call: TRBJ2-5; cdr3_aa: CASSLVLAGSQETQYF; cdr3_nt: TGCGCCAGCAGCTTGGTGCTAGCGGGGAGCCAAGAGACCCAGTACTTC
d_call: TRBD1; clone_size: once; v_call: TRBV2; cdr3_length: 14; j_call: TRBJ2-7; cdr3_aa: CASRPPGGWYEQYF; cdr3_nt: TGTGCCAGCAGGCCCCCAGGGGGCTGGTACGAGCAGTACTTC
d_call: -; clone_size: -; v_call: TRBV6-1; cdr3_length: 15; j_call: TRBJ2-7; cdr3_aa: CASSERGSYFYEQYF; cdr3_nt: TGTGCCAGCAGTGAAAGGGGGTCCTACTTCTACGAGCAGTACTTC
d_call: -; clone_size: -; v_call: TRBV20-1; cdr3_length: 15; j_call: TRBJ1-2; cdr3_aa: CSARDRQLPNYGYTF; cdr3_nt: TGCAGTGCTAGAGATCGGCAGCTACCCAACTATGGCTACACCTTC
d_call: -; clone_size: -; v_call: TRBV7-2; cdr3_length: 14; j_call: TRBJ2-3; cdr3_aa: CASSLEAETGTQYF; cdr3_nt: TGTGCCAGCAGCTTAGAGGCAGAAACAGGTACGCAGTATTTT
d_call: -; clone_size: -; v_call: TRBV6-5; cdr3_length: 14; j_call: TRBJ1-1; cdr3_aa: CASRTSTVNTEAFF; cdr3_nt: TGTGCCAGCAGAACCTCGACGGTAAACACTGAAGCTTTCTTT
d_call: -; clone_size: few; v_call: TRBV6-6; cdr3_length: 16; j_call: TRBJ2-5; cdr3_aa: CASSYSLGQDQETQYF; cdr3_nt: TGTGCCAGCAGTTACAGTCTGGGACAAGACCAAGAGACCCAGTACTTC
d_call: -; clone_size: few; v_call: TRBV29-1; cdr3_length: 12; j_call: TRBJ2-4; cdr3_aa: CSVGEAKNIQYF; cdr3_nt: TGCAGCGTTGGGGAAGCCAAAAACATTCAGTACTTC
d_call: -; clone_size: -; v_call: TRBV6-5; cdr3_length: 13; j_call: TRBJ2-3; cdr3_aa: CASRKHGTDTQYF; cdr3_nt: TGTGCCAGCAGAAAACATGGCACAGATACGCAGTATTTT